Listed below are T cell receptor beta chains from one sample, sequenced in a study of blood T cell repertoires in COVID-19. Profiling relied on immunoSEQ multiplex PCR, and the TCRdb table lists in-frame clones only, not all of them. This sample has 260,000 or so clones, with around 90% found just once. The material sequenced was PBMCs or T cells enriched from blood (not recorded which). Every receptor here comes from a woman between 25 and 40 years old with acute COVID-19. Each CDR3 is given with its conserved first and last residue. A D gene is named only where the DNA matches it firmly. Size is stated for part of the rows, as once, few or many counts, or as a class when the clone is expanded.

TGTGCCAGCAGCTTGCGTTACAGCTTAGGGGATCAGCCCCAGCATTTT	CASSLRYSLGDQPQHF	TRBV7-2	TRBJ1-5	-	16	-
TGCGCCAGCAGCCAAGTACACGCAACTAATGAAAAACTGTTTTTT	CASSQVHATNEKLFF	TRBV4-1	TRBJ1-4	-	15	-
TGCGCCAGCAGCCCTAGACAGGGGACAAACACTGAAGCTTTCTTT	CASSPRQGTNTEAFF	TRBV4-1	TRBJ1-1	TRBD1	15	-
TGCGCCAGCAGCTTGGACGGGAGGGTTGGAGCTTTCTTT	CASSLDGRVGAFF	TRBV5-1	TRBJ1-1	-	13	-
TGTGCTAGTGGTTTGCTGACAGGGGTGCGAGACAATTCACCCCTCCACTTT	CASGLLTGVRDNSPLHF	TRBV12-5	TRBJ1-6	TRBD1	17	-
TGTGCCAGCAGCACGACTAGCGGGGGGAAAAAACGCACAGATACGCAGTATTTT	CASSTTSGGKKRTDTQYF	TRBV7-8	TRBJ2-3	TRBD2	18	-
TGCGCCAGCAGCCTAGACACAACCTACGAGCAGTACTTC	CASSLDTTYEQYF	TRBV4-1	TRBJ2-7	-	13	once
TGTGCCAGCAGCCCTGAAGTGGCGGGCTATGGCTACACCTTC	CASSPEVAGYGYTF	TRBV5-4	TRBJ1-2	-	14	-
TGCGCCAGCAGCCCGCGACTGGGACAGGGCAATGAGCAGTTCTTC	CASSPRLGQGNEQFF	TRBV5-1	TRBJ2-1	TRBD1	15	-
TGTGCCAGCACCCTTAGGGGCGGGGACGACGAGCAGTACTTC	CASTLRGGDDEQYF	TRBV5-4	TRBJ2-7	-	14	-
TGTGCCAGTAGTATAGACAGGGGGGATCAGCCCCAGCATTTT	CASSIDRGDQPQHF	TRBV19	TRBJ1-5	TRBD1	14	-
TGTGCCAGCAGCTTTACAGGGATCACTGAAGCTTTCTTT	CASSFTGITEAFF	TRBV7-2	TRBJ1-1	-	13	-
TGTGCCAGCAACCCCGGGACAGGAGCTTTCTTT	CASNPGTGAFF	TRBV6-1	TRBJ1-1	TRBD1	11	-
TGTGCCATCAGTGATGGCGGAGTCGGGAATGGCTACACCTTC	CAISDGGVGNGYTF	TRBV10-3	TRBJ1-2	-	14	-
TGCGCCAGCAGCCAAGAGGACATGCGTGAAAAACTGTTTTTT	CASSQEDMREKLFF	TRBV4-3	TRBJ1-4	-	14	-
TGTGCCAGCAGCCCGTGGAGACTAGCAGTTAACAATGAGCAGTTCTTC	CASSPWRLAVNNEQFF	TRBV7-9	TRBJ2-1	TRBD2	16	-
TGTGCCAGCAGGAAGACAGGCAATCAGCCCCAGCATTTT	CASRKTGNQPQHF	TRBV2	TRBJ1-5	-	13	-
TGTGCCAGCACCTCCGGGACAGACTACGAGCAGTACTTC	CASTSGTDYEQYF	TRBV3-1/TRBV3-2	TRBJ2-7	TRBD1	13	few
TGCAGCGTTCGACAGGGAGGCACTGAAGCTTTCTTT	CSVRQGGTEAFF	TRBV29-1	TRBJ1-1	TRBD1	12	-
TGTGCCAGCAAAGACAGGGCCGGAGACAATGAGCAGTTCTTC	CASKDRAGDNEQFF	TRBV2	TRBJ2-1	TRBD1	14	-
TGTGCCATCAACCCGGGTACGAACACCGGGGAGCTGTTTTTT	CAINPGTNTGELFF	TRBV10-3	TRBJ2-2	-	14	-
TGCAGTGCTAGTGCCCAGGGAGAGACCCAGTACTTC	CSASAQGETQYF	TRBV20-1	TRBJ2-5	-	12	once
TGTGCCATCAGGGAGGGACAGCATAATTCACCCCTCCACTTT	CAIREGQHNSPLHF	TRBV10-3	TRBJ1-6	TRBD1	14	-
TGTGCCAGCAGTTCCGGCTTGGGCCCTGGAAACACCATATATTTT	CASSSGLGPGNTIYF	TRBV7-9	TRBJ1-3	-	15	few
TGTGCCTGGAGTGTAGGCGGCGGACAGGGGGATTCACCCCTCCACTTT	CAWSVGGGQGDSPLHF	TRBV30	TRBJ1-6	TRBD1	16	-
TGTGCCAGCAGTTACAGGGGAGGGAGGGAGACCCAGTACTTC	CASSYRGGRETQYF	TRBV6-5	TRBJ2-5	TRBD2	14	-
TGTGCCAGCAGCCTAGAGTTGTATTCACCCCTCCACTTT	CASSLELYSPLHF	TRBV6-6	TRBJ1-6	-	13	-
TGTGCCAGCTCACCCCCCTCGCGGGGCGGGGAGCTGTTTTTT	CASSPPSRGGELFF	TRBV18	TRBJ2-2	-	14	-
TGCGCCAGCAGCTTGGCCGGCCCCAGGTATAATTCACCCCTCCACTTT	CASSLAGPRYNSPLHF	TRBV5-1	TRBJ1-6	-	16	-
TGTGCCAGCAGCAGAGGACAGGGGAGTTATTACGAGCAGTACTTC	CASSRGQGSYYEQYF	TRBV7-2	TRBJ2-7	TRBD1	15	-
TGTGCCAGCAGCTTCGTAGGACAGTTTAACACCGGGGAGCTGTTTTTT	CASSFVGQFNTGELFF	TRBV11-2	TRBJ2-2	-	16	-
TGTGCCAGCAGTTACTCGCCTGGGACAGACTATGGCTACACCTTC	CASSYSPGTDYGYTF	TRBV6-5	TRBJ1-2	TRBD1	15	-
TGCGCCAGCAGCTTGTTGTCACGGGGGATCGGAAACACCATATATTTT	CASSLLSRGIGNTIYF	TRBV5-1	TRBJ1-3	-	16	-
TGTGCTAGTGGTTTTCAGGGAAGTATAGCTTTCTTT	CASGFQGSIAFF	TRBV12-5	TRBJ1-1	-	12	-
TGTGCCATGAGTGCAGGGTGGATAGATACGCAGTATTTT	CAMSAGWIDTQYF	TRBV2	TRBJ2-3	-	13	-
TGTGCCAGCAGCGCGACACACCGCCCCGGGGAGCTGTTTTTT	CASSATHRPGELFF	TRBV5-8	TRBJ2-2	-	14	few
TGTGCCAGCAGCCAAGACGGGGGAACTGAAGCTTTCTTT	CASSQDGGTEAFF	TRBV4-2	TRBJ1-1	-	13	-
TGTGCCAGCAGCCAAGATGGACAGCTTGAAGCTTTCTTT	CASSQDGQLEAFF	TRBV3-1/TRBV3-2	TRBJ1-1	-	13	-
TGTGCCAGCTCACCACGGGTAGCGGGGGTCCACAATGAGCAGTTCTTC	CASSPRVAGVHNEQFF	TRBV18	TRBJ2-1	TRBD2	16	-
TGTGCCAGCAGCCTCAGTGACTATGGCTACACCTTC	CASSLSDYGYTF	TRBV7-8	TRBJ1-2	-	12	-
TGTGCCAGCAGCTTGGTCGGCAGGGGTCGCTACGAGCAGTACTTC	CASSLVGRGRYEQYF	TRBV5-6	TRBJ2-7	-	15	-
TGCGCCAGCAGTGAAGAGGGACTAACGCAGTATTTT	CASSEEGLTQYF	TRBV10-1	TRBJ2-3	TRBD2	12	-
TGTGCCAGTAGCGATCTCGGACAGCGGAACACTGAAGCTTTCTTT	CASSDLGQRNTEAFF	TRBV19	TRBJ1-1	-	15	-
TGCGCCAGCAGCCAGACAGGGGGACCCCACGAGCAGTACTTC	CASSQTGGPHEQYF	TRBV5-1	TRBJ2-7	TRBD1	14	-
TGTGCCAGCAGCCCGGGACAGCTTAATGAAAAACTGTTTTTT	CASSPGQLNEKLFF	TRBV5-8	TRBJ1-4	TRBD1	14	-
TGTGCCAGCAGCTTACCTTTCTCCGGGACACCGGAAAGGGATACGCAGTATTTT	CASSLPFSGTPERDTQYF	TRBV7-8	TRBJ2-3	-	18	-
TGTGCCAGCAGCTTCGAGGGGGCTGAAGCTTTCTTT	CASSFEGAEAFF	TRBV5-6	TRBJ1-1	-	12	-
TGTGCCAGCAAAAACAGGGTTGTAAACACTGAAGCTTTCTTT	CASKNRVVNTEAFF	TRBV2	TRBJ1-1	-	14	-
TGCGCCAGCAGTCAAGGGTATCAAGGGACAGGGGATAATTTTGGCAATCAGCCCCAGCATTTT	CASSQGYQGTGDNFGNQPQHF	TRBV23-1	TRBJ1-5	TRBD1	21	-
TGTGCCAGCAGCCCCGAGGGGGAGCTGTTTTTT	CASSPEGELFF	TRBV7-9	TRBJ2-2	-	11	-
TGCAGCGTTGAAGGTACTTCTGGAAACACCATATATTTT	CSVEGTSGNTIYF	TRBV29-1	TRBJ1-3	-	13	-
TGTGCCAGCAGACGCCGGGACAGGGCTATCGGACCCCTCCACTTT	CASRRRDRAIGPLHF	TRBV5-8	TRBJ1-6	TRBD1	15	-